A single sample is the source of the 5 T cell receptor beta chains below, sequenced in a study of shared clonotypes between healthy human individuals. TCRdb's table, derived via immunoSEQ multiplex PCR, lists solely in-frame clones and lacks some. Of over 950,000 clones in the sample, 70% to 80% were seen once. Input material: memory CD4+ T cells from PBMCs. Subset given: CD45RA-negative fraction. The receptors come from a man between 18 and 35 years old in good health. Some clones in this sample may be carry-over from other donors' samples.

The chain employs TRBV5-1 and TRBJ2-7; the D gene is possibly TRBD2 (7 bases). V shed 3 bases and J shed 6 bases, with 13 bases lying between them. The CDR3 runs to 13 residues. Germline CDR1 SGHRS, CDR2 YFSETQ. CDR3 in amino acids: CASSWEGVGEQYF. For the CDR3, the DNA is TGCGCCAGCAGCTGGGAGGGGGTTGGCGAGCAGTACTTC.

The V and J genes are TRBV7-9 and TRBJ1-4; D is ambiguous. V was pared by 2 bases and J by 0 bases, with 13 bases between. CDR1 is SEHNR and CDR2 is FQNEAQ in the germline V gene (reference sequence). The CDR3 consists of 17 residues. The chain's CDR3 is CASSLSWTAATNEKLFF. The CDR3 region has the DNA TGTGCCAGCAGCTTATCATGGACGGCAGCAACTAATGAAAAACTGTTTTTT.

The rearrangement uses TRBV27 and TRBJ2-7; D is possibly TRBD1 (6 bases). V was shortened by 5 bases and J by 1 base, with 15 bases between the two germline ends. In germline, CDR1 is MNHEY, CDR2 SMNVEV (reference sequence). This CDR3 region has 15 residues. The CDR3, as DNA: TGTGCCAGCAGTGAACGGACAGCCGGTTCCTACGAGCAGTACTTC. It is translated as CASSERTAGSYEQYF.

The chain has TRBV10-2 and TRBJ2-7; 10 bases are a match to TRBD2. Trimming at V came to 8 bases and at J to 5 bases, leaving 21 bases not matched to a gene. The CDR3 loop spans 18 amino acids. The germline CDR1 and CDR2 sequences are WSHSY and SAAADI. The CDR3 spells CASGYPASGRLGGNEQYF. CDR3 DNA: TGCGCCAGCGGCTACCCCGCTAGCGGGAGACTGGGGGGCAACGAGCAGTACTTC.

The CDR3 region is CASSQTGSLAPGTDTQYF. In DNA, the CDR3 is TGTGCCAGCAGCCAAACAGGGTCCCTAGCTCCGGGCACAGATACGCAGTATTTT. The V gene is TRBV5-8, the J gene TRBJ2-3; perhaps TRBD1 as D (6 bases). The V end lost 4 bases, the J end lost 1 base, and 22 bases lay between the germline ends. Germline CDR1 is SGHTS and CDR2 is YDEGEE. CDR3 length: 18 residues.